Following are 20 T cell receptor beta chains from one sample sequenced in a study of T cell responses to AZD1222 COVID-19 vaccine. Sequencing used immunoSEQ multiplex PCR; TCRdb keeps in-frame clones, though not all of them. Of 100,000 to 150,000 clones in the sample, approximately 90% were seen once. Sequenced here: peripheral blood, sampled on day 0 of AZD1222 vaccination. These receptors all stem from an adult in good health.

This chain uses TRBV30 with TRBJ2-7; TRBD1 is a possible D gene (6 bases). This CDR3 is built from 13 residues. The germline V gene encodes CDR1 GTSNPN and CDR2 SVGIG (reference sequence). The V end lost 5 bases, the J end lost 2 bases, and 13 bases lay between the germline ends. For the CDR3, the DNA is TGTGCCTGGGAGATCGCAGGGGCCTACGAGCAGTACTTC. This sequence encodes CAWEIAGAYEQYF.

Remarks on this clone: Sequence at one end of the junction differs from germline and may be a read error. V gene TRBV2 combines with J gene TRBJ2-7; possibly TRBD1 for D (5 bases). Germline V gene data show CDR1 as SNHLY and CDR2 as FYNNEI. The CDR3 is made up of 12 amino acids. The CDR3 here is CASTLAYDSKHF. The DNA for the CDR3 is TGTGCCAGCACCCTCGCCTATGACAGTAAACACTTC. Supplemented by reference TRBV2 and TRBJ2-7, the full variable domain reads EPEVTQTPSHQVTQMGQEVILRCVPISNHLYFYWYRQILGQKVEFLVSFYNNEISEKSEIFDDQFSVERPDGSNFTLKIRSTKLEDSAMYFCASTLAYDSKHFGPGTRLTVT.

The rearrangement links TRBV10-3 to TRBJ1-1, with TRBD1 identical over 7 bases. CDR1 and CDR2 (germline): ENHRY, SYGVKD. CDR3 length: 15 residues. With V trimmed by 10 bases and J by 3 bases, 14 bases remained unmatched. Here the CDR3 DNA reads TGTGCCACCAGGGGGGACGCCTATGGGGACACTGAAGCTTTCTTT. Protein product: CATRGDAYGDTEAFF.

This sequence joins TRBV6-5 and TRBJ1-2; D is possibly TRBD1 (5 bases). The CDR3 is 14 amino acids. Between the trimmed V and J ends, which lost 7 bases and 1 base, there was a span of 13 bases. The V gene's germline CDR1 is MNHEY and CDR2 SVGAGI. The chain's CDR3 is CASNPTRDNYGYTF. In DNA, the CDR3 is TGTGCCAGCAATCCGACCAGGGATAACTATGGCTACACCTTC.

The chain joins TRBV30 to TRBJ1-1, with D perhaps TRBD1 (5 bases). CDR3 length equals 14 residues. Germline V gives CDR1 GTSNPN, CDR2 SVGIG (reference sequence). The V end was cut by 6 bases, the J end by 1 base, with 15 bases between. The CDR3 loop is CACNSRGRNTEAFF. The CDR3 bases are TGTGCCTGCAACTCGAGGGGCCGGAACACTGAAGCTTTCTTT.

The chain has TRBV19 and TRBJ2-7; D may correspond to TRBD1 or TRBD2 (5 bases each). V lost 7 bases to trimming and J lost 3 bases, with 19 bases between them. The length of the CDR3 is 15 residues. Germline CDR1 LNHDA, CDR2 SQIVND (reference sequence). The CDR3 DNA follows: TGTGCCAGTAATCCCCGTTTCGGGGCTTTCTACGAGCAGTACTTC. It codes for CASNPRFGAFYEQYF.

V is TRBV6-5 and J is TRBJ2-7, with no clear D. Germline lookup yields CDR1 MNHEY and CDR2 SVGAGI. V shed 7 bases and J shed 2 bases, with 15 bases lying between them. The CDR3 spans 14 residues. CDR3 residues: CASNQPGRTYEQYF. The CDR3 region has the DNA TGTGCCAGCAATCAACCGGGCCGAACCTACGAGCAGTACTTC.

V is TRBV28 and J is TRBJ1-2, with 8 bases that match TRBD1. Unmatched junction bases numbered 15, after V lost 10 bases and J lost 2 bases. The CDR3 is made up of 16 amino acids. The V gene's germline CDR1 is MDHEN and CDR2 SYDVKM. This chain's CDR3 is CATTSGGAWSNYGYTF. Written as DNA, the CDR3 is TGTGCCACGACATCAGGGGGCGCGTGGTCCAACTATGGCTACACCTTC.

The chain is built from TRBV13 and TRBJ2-7; D is perhaps TRBD2 (6 bases). The CDR3 totals 14 residues. Germline V gene sequence: CDR1 PRHDT, CDR2 FYEKMQ (reference sequence). V lost 0 bases and J 12 bases, leaving 18 bases between the germline ends. DNA of the CDR3: TGTGCCAGCAGCTTAGGAGGGAGGTACCCTACGCCGTACTTC. This translates into CASSLGGRYPTPYF.

The chain is built from TRBV25-1 and TRBJ2-7; the D gene is possibly TRBD1 (6 bases). The length of the CDR3 is 13 residues. The germline V gene has CDR1 MGHDK and CDR2 SYGVNS. Trimming left V 2 bases short and J 2 bases short, with 7 bases between. The CDR3 DNA reads TGTGCCAGCAGTGAACAGGGGCCCTACGAGCAGTACTTC. Translation: CASSEQGPYEQYF.

V is TRBV28 and J is TRBJ1-5, with D unclear. The CDR3 extends over 13 amino acids. The V gene's germline CDR1 is MDHEN and CDR2 SYDVKM. V shed 4 bases and J shed 1 base, with 5 bases lying between them. CDR3 residues: CASSYDSNQPQHF. DNA for the CDR3: TGTGCCAGCAGTTACGACAGCAATCAGCCCCAGCATTTT. Full variable domain (remainder filled in from reference TRBV28 and TRBJ1-5): DVKVTQSSRYLVKRTGEKVFLECVQDMDHENMFWYRQDPGLGLRLIYFSYDVKMKEKGDIPEGYSVSREKKERFSLILESASTNQTSMYLCASSYDSNQPQHFGDGTRLSIL.

J is TRBJ1-4 and V is TRBV6-1, with D unclear. Per germline, CDR1 MNHNS and CDR2 SASEGT. This CDR3 has 14 residues. The V end was cut by 2 bases, the J end by 9 bases, with 13 bases between. CDR3 in amino acids: CASSESLDGKKLFF. The CDR3 DNA sequence: TGTGCCAGCAGTGAATCCCTGGACGGCAAAAAACTGTTTTTT.

The chain employs TRBV3-1 (or the pseudogene TRBV3-2) and TRBJ2-1; no firm D call. V was pared by 1 base and J by 5 bases, with 12 bases between. The germline gives CDR1 LGHDT, CDR2 YNNKEL (reference sequence). CDR3 length: 15 residues. The CDR3 coding sequence is TGTGCCAGCAGCCAAGTGATCCGGGCGCACAATGAGCAGTTCTTC. It encodes CASSQVIRAHNEQFF.

The chain carries TRBV6-1 and TRBJ1-4, with D possibly TRBD1 on 5 matching bases. This CDR3 contains 16 residues. Trimming removed 4 bases at V and 8 bases at J, with 20 bases between. The germline V gene has CDR1 MNHNS and CDR2 SASEGT. This chain's CDR3 is CASSGLGWNGDEKLFF. The CDR3 nucleotides are TGTGCCAGCAGTGGATTGGGGTGGAATGGGGACGAAAAACTGTTTTTT.

This chain uses TRBV4-2 with TRBJ2-5; 9 nucleotides line up with TRBD2. The germline CDR1 and CDR2 sequences are LGHNA and YNFKEQ. The CDR3 length is 16 residues. The ends lost 0 bases at V and 2 bases at J; junction bases unmatched: 4. The CDR3 loop reads CASSQDRLAGQETQYF. For the CDR3, the DNA is TGTGCCAGCAGCCAAGATAGGCTAGCGGGACAAGAGACCCAGTACTTC.

The V and J genes are TRBV7-3 and TRBJ2-1; D is possibly TRBD2 (5 bases). The CDR3 extends over 13 amino acids. Trimming shortened V by 4 bases and J by 6 bases, and 10 bases separated the two germline ends. Germline V CDR1 and CDR2: SGHTA, FQGTGA. In DNA, the CDR3 is TGTGCCAGCAGCTCGAGGGCGAGCAATGAGCAGTTCTTC. Translation gives CASSSRASNEQFF. The full variable domain, its missing parts supplied by reference TRBV7-3 and TRBJ2-1, is GAGVSQTPSNKVTEKGKYVELRCDPISGHTALYWYRQSLGQGPEFLIYFQGTGAADDSGLPNDRFFAVRPEGSVSTLKIQRTERGDSAVYLCASSSRASNEQFFGPGTRLTVL.

The chain links TRBV4-1 to TRBJ2-2; no definite D call. This CDR3 spans 15 amino acids. Deletions cut 6 bases from V and 1 base from J, with 12 bases between. Germline assignment: CDR1 MGHRA and CDR2 YSYEKL. CDR3 nucleotides: TGCGCCAGCAGGACTGGGTCGGGGAACACCGGGGAGCTGTTTTTT. This codes for CASRTGSGNTGELFF.

The V and J genes are TRBV4-1 and TRBJ2-7; tentatively, D is TRBD1 or TRBD2 (5 bases each). Germline CDR1 and CDR2: MGHRA and YSYEKL. The CDR3 runs to 16 residues. V lost 4 bases and J 4 bases, leaving 20 bases between the germline ends. CDR3 region: CASSPRVASEGYEQYF. The CDR3 nucleotides are TGCGCCAGCAGCCCGAGGGTGGCAAGCGAGGGGTACGAGCAGTACTTC.

This clone was seen only once. The genes are TRBV28 and TRBJ2-7; tentatively, D is TRBD1 (6 bases). Between the trimmed V and J ends, which lost 1 base and 2 bases, there was a span of 12 bases. The CDR3 runs to 15 residues. From germline, CDR1 is MDHEN and CDR2 SYDVKM. CDR3 sequence reads: CASSLSAGVAYEQYF. The CDR3 bases are TGTGCCAGCAGTTTATCGGCAGGGGTTGCCTACGAGCAGTACTTC.

The rearrangement links TRBV5-1 to TRBJ2-5; D is unclear. With 2 bases removed from V and 5 bases from J, the gap between germline ends came to 10 bases. The CDR3 has 13 residues. Germline lookup yields CDR1 SGHRS and CDR2 YFSETQ. The CDR3 region is CASSLRMTETQYF. In DNA form, the CDR3 reads TGCGCCAGCAGCTTAAGGATGACGGAGACCCAGTACTTC.